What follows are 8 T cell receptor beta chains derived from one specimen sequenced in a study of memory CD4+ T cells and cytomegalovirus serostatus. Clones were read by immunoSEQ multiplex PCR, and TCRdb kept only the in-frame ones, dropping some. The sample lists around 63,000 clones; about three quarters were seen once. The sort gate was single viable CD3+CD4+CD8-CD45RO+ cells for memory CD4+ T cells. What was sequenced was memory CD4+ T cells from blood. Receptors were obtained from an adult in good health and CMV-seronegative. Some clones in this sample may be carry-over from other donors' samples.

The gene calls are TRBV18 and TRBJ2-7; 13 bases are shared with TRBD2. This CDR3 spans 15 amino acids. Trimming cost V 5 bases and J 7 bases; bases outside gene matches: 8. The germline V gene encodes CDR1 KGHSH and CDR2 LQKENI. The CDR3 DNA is TGTGCCAGCTCAGTACTAGCGGGAGGGCCGGGTGAGCAGTACTTC. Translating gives CASSVLAGGPGEQYF.

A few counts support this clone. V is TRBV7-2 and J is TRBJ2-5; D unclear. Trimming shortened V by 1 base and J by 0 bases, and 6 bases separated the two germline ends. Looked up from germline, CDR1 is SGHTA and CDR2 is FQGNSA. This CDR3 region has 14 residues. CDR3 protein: CASSLGRHQETQYF. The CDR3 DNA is TGTGCCAGCAGCTTAGGCAGGCACCAAGAGACCCAGTACTTC.

The CDR3 coding sequence is TGTGCCATGAGGGGGGCCGGGGATTTTGAGACCCAGTACTTC. Translating it yields CAMRGAGDFETQYF. The rearrangement uses TRBV10-3 and TRBJ2-5; D is tentatively TRBD1 or TRBD2 (6 bases each). Trimming cost V 9 bases and J 5 bases, with 19 bases left between them. The CDR3 extends over 14 amino acids. Germline V lookup: CDR1 ENHRY, CDR2 SYGVKD.

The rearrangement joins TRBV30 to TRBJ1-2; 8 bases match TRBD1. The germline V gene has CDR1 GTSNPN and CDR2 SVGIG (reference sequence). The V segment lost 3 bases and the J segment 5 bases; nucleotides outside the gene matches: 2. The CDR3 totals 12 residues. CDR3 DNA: TGTGCCTGGAGCCGGACAGGGTATGGCTACACCTTC. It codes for CAWSRTGYGYTF. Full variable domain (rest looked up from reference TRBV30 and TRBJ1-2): SQTIHQWPATLVQPVGSPLSLECTVEGTSNPNLYWYRQAAGRGLQLLFYSVGIGQISSEVPQNLSASRPQDRQFILSSKKLLLSDSGFYLCAWSRTGYGYTFGSGTRLTVV.

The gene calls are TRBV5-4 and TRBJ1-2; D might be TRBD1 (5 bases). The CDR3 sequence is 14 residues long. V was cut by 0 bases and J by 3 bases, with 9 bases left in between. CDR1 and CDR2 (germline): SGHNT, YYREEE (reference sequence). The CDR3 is CASSLAGTDYGYTF. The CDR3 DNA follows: TGTGCCAGCAGCTTGGCCGGGACCGACTATGGCTACACCTTC.

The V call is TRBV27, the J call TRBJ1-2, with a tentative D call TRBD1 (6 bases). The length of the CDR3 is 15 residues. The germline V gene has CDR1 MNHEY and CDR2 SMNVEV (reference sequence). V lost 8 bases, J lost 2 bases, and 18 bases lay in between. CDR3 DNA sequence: TGTGCCAGCTGGGGTACGGCAGGGGCAAACTATGGCTACACCTTC. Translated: CASWGTAGANYGYTF.

The CDR3 region has the DNA TGTGCCAGCAGTTCATTAGCGGGCCTTAGCACAGATACGCAGTATTTT. This sequence encodes CASSSLAGLSTDTQYF. The genes are TRBV28 and TRBJ2-3; 7 nucleotides align to TRBD2. The CDR3 consists of 16 residues. Unmatched junction bases numbered 7, after V lost 4 bases and J lost 0 bases. Germline assignment: CDR1 MDHEN and CDR2 SYDVKM. The full variable domain, in which reference TRBV28 and TRBJ2-3 provide the parts outside the CDR3, is DVKVTQSSRYLVKRTGEKVFLECVQDMDHENMFWYRQDPGLGLRLIYFSYDVKMKEKGDIPEGYSVSREKKERFSLILESASTNQTSMYLCASSSLAGLSTDTQYFGPGTRLTVL.

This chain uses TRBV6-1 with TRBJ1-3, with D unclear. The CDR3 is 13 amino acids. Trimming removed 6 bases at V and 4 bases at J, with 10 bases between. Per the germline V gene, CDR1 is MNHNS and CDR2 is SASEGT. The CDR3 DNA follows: TGTGCCAGCAGGGCGTTTCCCGGAAACACCATATATTTT. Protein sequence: CASRAFPGNTIYF.